What follows is one TCR beta chain and its context. What it binds is unknown. PBMC were drawn from healthy donors' buffy coats. The data were obtained in a study of human CD8 memory T cell subsets. Points from the study as a whole: This study sequenced T cell receptor beta chains only. Effector memory cells lacked the similarly high diversity that stem-like memory and precursor exhausted T cells had.

It was UMI-labeled 5' RACE by which the TCR beta libraries were made. In the original analysis: In each TCR beta library, there were between about 3,000 and 18,000 functional CDR3 beta clonotypes. TCRdb re-called the 5' RACE reads and catalogs CDR3 proteins one per entry, DNA excluded. TCRdb, not the authors, supplied the V and J calls. The sample has about 9,300 distinct CDR3 sequences. Sequenced input: CD8+ T cells from PBMCs. The TCR was taken from a human donor in good health.

CDR3 residues: CASSVDRGLDTGELFF. The rearrangement links TRBV9 to TRBJ2-2; TCRdb's assignment of TRBD1 cannot be checked, as there is no DNA. The CDR3 length is 16 residues. The V gene's germline CDR1 is SGDLS and CDR2 YYNGEE.